This T cell receptor (beta chain) emerged from a study of identical twins (dated by TCRdb to about 2016). Background on the whole study: The study deep-sequenced TCR alpha and beta repertoires from monozygotic twins, unrelated adults of various ages and cord blood to test whether fetal clonotypes persist. Replicate twin experiments were performed at different times using different library preparation protocols to rule out contamination.

Receptor libraries were prepared by 5' RACE. The sequencer listed for this sample is Illumina HiSeq 2000. A universal primer binding site was added through template switching, and the final cDNA carried a unique molecular identifier so that TCR cDNA molecules could be counted accurately. First-strand cDNA for TCR alpha and beta chains was synthesized from specific primers in the conserved constant-segment region. To control for contamination, each cDNA library was double barcoded with a SMART-Mk sample barcode plus Illumina barcodes. TruSeq adapter sequences along with Illumina sample barcodes were introduced in two successive PCR steps. The Illumina HiSeq platform was used with custom primers to sequence TCR alpha and beta cDNA libraries. Concerning the study's data processing: MiGEC processed the raw reads to extract unique molecular identifiers, while MiXCR was used to determine the CDR3 positions. For each individual, recombination models were inferred using an EM algorithm with the repgenHMM and IGoR tools. Shared clonotype analysis was performed with the tcR package in R, normalizing sharing by the product of cloneset sizes. To study raw recombination free of thymic and clonal selection effects, out-of-frame nonproductive sequences were analyzed. In-frame beta chains were kept once TCRdb had trimmed the public reads at Q25 with fastp and called clones with MiXCR. Identical CDR3 proteins give one entry, which carries the most common genes and DNA. TCRdb assigned the V and J calls; the authors' analysis was not used. This sample lists 450,000 or so distinct CDR3 sequences; less than 25% were detected once. The ten largest clonotypes hold around 3% of the sample.

All donors were healthy Caucasians. The twin cohort comprised three pairs of female monozygotic twins, all aged roughly 18 to 30 years. Positive isolation kits from Invitrogen were used to isolate CD4+ and CD8+ T cell populations. Findings and caveats that apply to the study as a whole: Recombination models systematically underestimated out-of-frame TCR alpha sharing in monozygotic twins but agreed with sharing between unrelated individuals. Conclusions relied on cross-sectional statistical analysis, since the same donors could not be followed over many years. Fewer insertions were carried by abundant cord blood beta clonotypes, a similar but weaker trend appeared in young adult naive repertoires, and no such trend appeared in memory repertoires. Invariant T cells such as MAIT and iNKT could partly confound zero-insertion analyses, although diverse VJ usage argued against such confounding for most clonotypes. Excess twin sharing in beta out-of-frame sequences was weaker because fewer shared sequences lowered the signal-to-noise ratio. Compared with coincidental sharing between unrelated individuals, out-of-frame TCR alpha sequences shared between twins had an excess of sequences with low generation probability.

This clonotype was recorded once. This receptor's antigen is unknown. No base-level quality is on record; no much larger clone is a single base apart. The cysteine opens and the phenylalanine closes a CDR3 of 18 amino acids. Of the read, only the CDR3 DNA is kept; its 54 bases are in frame from base 1. Based on the germline V gene (reference sequence), the CDR1 and CDR2 sequences are DFQATT and SNEGSKA. Cut back by 1 base and 3 bases, the V and J ends lie 22 bases apart. These data were also filed under a second study, of T cells expressing NK-cell markers. As the second publication notes: In sorted CD3+CD56+NKG2C+, CD3+CD56+NKG2C- and CD3+CD56-NKG2C+ T-cell subsets from 7 to 9 donors, TCR beta-chain repertoires were profiled. Seven of the eight sequenced donors were HCMV-seropositive and one was HCMV-seronegative. In several experiments an anti-gammadeltaTCR antibody was added to restrict sorting to alphabetaTCR-expressing T cells. In six donors, the dominant CD3+CD56+NKG2C+ clonotypes were among the top 10 CD8+ clonotypes and accounted for about 1.0-7.5% of CD8+ T cells. Those dominant clonotypes were again the most abundant among CD3+CD56-NKG2C+ cells in a few donors, at roughly 28.3-60.1%. Whether the expanded NKG2C-expressing T cell clones were specific for HCMV antigens was left unclear. The study sequenced eight donors, all healthy volunteers chosen at random: three men and five women. A commercial ELISA kit detecting HCMV-specific IgG in serum was used to determine HCMV serostatus. MIGEC handled demultiplexing of the reads and grouping by UMI, while MiTCR was used to assemble and quantify clonotypes. Only TCR cDNA sequences supported by at least two reads were kept to exclude erroneous sequences. Downstream repertoire analysis used the tcR package, and clonotypes were matched across fractions by CDR3 nucleotide sequence plus V segment. VDJmatch was used to annotate antigen specificity against VDJdb, with one amino acid substitution in CDR3 allowed.

The sample consisted of CD4+ T cells sorted from blood. The receptor was derived from a woman aged 18-29 years in good health. The chain is assembled from TRBV20-1 and TRBJ2-1, with the D gene too uncertain to name. This receptor has the CDR3 CSARGRVAYTPNYNEQFF. In nucleotide form, the sequence is TGCAGTGCTAGAGGACGGGTAGCCTACACTCCCAACTACAATGAGCAGTTCTTC.